This T cell receptor (beta chain) was recorded in a study of Tregs in tolerant kidney transplant recipients. Overall study results and limits: Some patients' samples used different primers over time, so nucleotide sequences weren't comparable. Biological reproducibility was not directly addressed, but technical replication error appeared minimal. Validation in larger populations is needed because few patients were studied.

This clone showed up just once. Its antigen remains unknown. Sequencing used immunoSEQ multiplex PCR; TCRdb keeps in-frame clones, though not all of them. The sample has about 15,000 clones; more than 50% are singletons. The CDR3 is made up of 15 amino acids. The J segment lost 7 bases and the V segment lost 6 bases, leaving 8 bases of the junction unmatched. Germline V lookup: CDR1 MGHDK, CDR2 SYGVNS. FACS sorting followed an approximately 6-day coculture of CFSE-labeled recipient PBMCs with irradiated graft donor PBMCs. Sample: CD4+ T cells from blood cultured with allogeneic cells, taken before the transplant. This clonotype was sampled from a human patient who received a combined kidney and bone marrow transplant. The V call is TRBV25-1, the J call TRBJ1-4; TRBD1 matches at 10 bases. DNA for the CDR3: TGTGCCAGCAGGCTAGGGACAGGGGAAAGTGAAAAACTGTTTTTT. This gives the protein CASRLGTGESEKLFF.